This TCR beta chain comes out of a study of shared clonotypes between healthy human individuals. Study-wide background: Contributing individuals were a couple of females and a few males aged 18 to 49.

Some clones are missing from TCRdb's copy, which holds only in-frame ones; the method was immunoSEQ multiplex PCR. The sample carries roughly 2 million clones, approximately 94% recorded once. In germline, CDR1 is SGHNT, CDR2 YENEEA. The V gene lost 1 base and the J gene lost 3 bases, with 3 bases spanning the gap. This CDR3 is 12 amino acids long. A split of CD4+ cells into CD45RA+ naive and CD45RA-negative memory subsets was performed. This sequence joins TRBV11-3 and TRBJ2-5; D gene unclear. Sequenced sample: naive CD4+ T cells sorted from blood. Documented subset: CD45RA+ positively selected. The clonotype was recovered from a man aged 18-30 years in good health. CDR3 coding DNA: TGTGCCAGCAGCTTAGTCGAAGAGACCCAGTACTTC. Amino acids: CASSLVEETQYF.